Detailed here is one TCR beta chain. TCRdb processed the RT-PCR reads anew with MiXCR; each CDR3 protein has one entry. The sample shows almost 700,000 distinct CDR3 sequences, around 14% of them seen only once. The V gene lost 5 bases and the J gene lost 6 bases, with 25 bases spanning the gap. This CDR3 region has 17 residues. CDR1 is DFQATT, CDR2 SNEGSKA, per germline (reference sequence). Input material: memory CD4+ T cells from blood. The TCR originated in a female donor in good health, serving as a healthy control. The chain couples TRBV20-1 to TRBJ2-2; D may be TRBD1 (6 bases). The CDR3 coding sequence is TGCAGTGCTTTAGGGGGTGAGGGTGTTCGGTTCGCCGGGGAGCTGTTTTTT. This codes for CSALGGEGVRFAGELFF.